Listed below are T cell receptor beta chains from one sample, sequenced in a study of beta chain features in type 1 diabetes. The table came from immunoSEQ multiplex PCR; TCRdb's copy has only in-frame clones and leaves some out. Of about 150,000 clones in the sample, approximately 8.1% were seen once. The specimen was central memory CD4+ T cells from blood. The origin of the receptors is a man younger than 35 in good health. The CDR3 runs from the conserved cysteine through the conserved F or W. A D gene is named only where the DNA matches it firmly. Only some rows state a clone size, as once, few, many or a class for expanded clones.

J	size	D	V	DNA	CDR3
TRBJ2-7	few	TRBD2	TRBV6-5	TGTGCCAGCAGCACCAGACTAGCGGGAGGTTACGAGCAGTACTTC	CASSTRLAGGYEQYF
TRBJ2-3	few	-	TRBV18	TGTGCCAGCTCACCACGCGCCAACACAGATACGCAGTATTTT	CASSPRANTDTQYF
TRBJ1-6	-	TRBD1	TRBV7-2	TGTGCCAGCAGCTTAGGCTGGACAGGCGATTCACCCCTCCACTTT	CASSLGWTGDSPLHF
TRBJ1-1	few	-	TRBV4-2	TGTGCCAGCAGCCAAGACCCCATGGGGACTTACACTGAAGCTTTCTTT	CASSQDPMGTYTEAFF
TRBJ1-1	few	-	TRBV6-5	TGTGCCAGCAATAAAGAAGGGAGGAAAGCTTTCTTT	CASNKEGRKAFF
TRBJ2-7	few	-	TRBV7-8	TGTGCCAGCAGCTTAGGGATGGGGGGACGCGAGCAGTACTTC	CASSLGMGGREQYF
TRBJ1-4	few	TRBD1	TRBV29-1	TGCAGCGTTCAGGGGATAGGACAGGGCAATGAAAAACTGTTTTTT	CSVQGIGQGNEKLFF
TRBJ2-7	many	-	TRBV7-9	TGTGCCAGCAGCTCCGAGGTCGAGCAGTACTTC	CASSSEVEQYF
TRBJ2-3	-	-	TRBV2	TGTGCCAGCAGTGAAGGCAGGGGCCCGAGCACAGATACGCAGTATTTT	CASSEGRGPSTDTQYF
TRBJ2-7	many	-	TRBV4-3	TGCGCCAGCAGCCAAGATATCCGCTACGAGCAGTACTTC	CASSQDIRYEQYF
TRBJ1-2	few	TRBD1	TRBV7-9	TGTGCCAGCAGCTTAGCCCCCGGATTAGGACAGGGTGGCTACACCTTC	CASSLAPGLGQGGYTF
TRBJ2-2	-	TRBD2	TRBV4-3	TGCGCCAGCAGCCAAGCAGCTAGCGGGGGCGGGGAGCTGTTTTTT	CASSQAASGGGELFF
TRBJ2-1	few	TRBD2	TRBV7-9	TGTGCCAGCAGCCCAGGACTAGCGGGGTACAATGAGCAGTTCTTC	CASSPGLAGYNEQFF
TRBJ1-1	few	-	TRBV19	TGTGCCAGTAGTGGTTCGGGGGGGACTGAAGCTTTCTTT	CASSGSGGTEAFF
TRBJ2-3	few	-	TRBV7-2	TGTGCCAGCAGCTTACAGGGGGGACTAGAGAGTCTGGATACGCAGTATTTT	CASSLQGGLESLDTQYF
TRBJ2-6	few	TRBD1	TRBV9	TGTGCCAGCACGTCGGGACAGCCCCGCTCTGGGGCCAACGTCCTGACTTTC	CASTSGQPRSGANVLTF
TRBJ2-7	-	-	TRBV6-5	TGTGCCAGCAGTTTTGGCACCTCCTACGAGCAGTACTTC	CASSFGTSYEQYF
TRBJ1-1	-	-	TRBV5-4	TGTGCCAGCAGCTTGGAATCCGGGAACACTGAAGCTTTCTTT	CASSLESGNTEAFF
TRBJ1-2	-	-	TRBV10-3	TGTGCCATCAGTGAGGCACAGGCCTACTATGGCTACACCTTC	CAISEAQAYYGYTF
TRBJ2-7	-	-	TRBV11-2	TGTGCCAGCAGCCCCCAGAGGGAGCAGTACTTC	CASSPQREQYF
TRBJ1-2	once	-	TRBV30	TGTGCCTGGAGTGCTATGGAGTTCGGTGGCTACACCTTC	CAWSAMEFGGYTF
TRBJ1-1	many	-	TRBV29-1	TGCAGCGTTGATGCGCGAATTGAAGCTTTCTTT	CSVDARIEAFF
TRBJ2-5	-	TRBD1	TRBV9	TGTGCCAGCAGCATTCGGACAGGGTCCCAAGAGACCCAGTACTTC	CASSIRTGSQETQYF
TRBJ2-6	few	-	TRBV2	TGTGCCAGCAGACAAGGTTCAGCGGGTTCCTTCACGGCTGGGGCCAACGTCCTGACTTTC	CASRQGSAGSFTAGANVLTF
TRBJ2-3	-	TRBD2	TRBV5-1	TGCGCCAGCAGCCCCTTAAACGGGGGGGCCCTTGTTATAGATACGCAGTATTTT	CASSPLNGGALVIDTQYF
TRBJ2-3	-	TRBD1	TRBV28	TGTGCCAGCAGTTTCTGGACAGGGGTCACAGATACGCAGTATTTT	CASSFWTGVTDTQYF
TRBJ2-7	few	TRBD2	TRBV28	TGTGCCAGCAGCCATGGGACTAGCGGGAACCAGCAGTACTTC	CASSHGTSGNQQYF
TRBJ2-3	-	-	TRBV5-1	TGCGCCAGCAGCTTGGCGGTACCCACAGATACGCAGTATTTT	CASSLAVPTDTQYF
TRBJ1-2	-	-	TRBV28	TGTGCCAGCAGTTCCCCGACAGATACCTATGGCTACACCTTC	CASSSPTDTYGYTF
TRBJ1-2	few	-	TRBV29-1	TGCAGCGGTGGGGAGGCTAACTATGGCTACACCTTC	CSGGEANYGYTF
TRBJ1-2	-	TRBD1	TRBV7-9	TGTGCCAGCAGCCCGGGACAGTCTAACTATGGCTACACCTTC	CASSPGQSNYGYTF
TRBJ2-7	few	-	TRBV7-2	TGTGCCAGCAGCCTTCAGCGGATAGCCTACGAGCAGTACTTC	CASSLQRIAYEQYF
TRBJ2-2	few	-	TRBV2	TGTGCCAGCAGTGAGGGCAACACCGGGGAGCTGTTTTTT	CASSEGNTGELFF
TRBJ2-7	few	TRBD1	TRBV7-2	TGTGCCAGCAGCTCGGGGATACCGGGACAGGGGGGGGAGCAGTACTTC	CASSSGIPGQGGEQYF